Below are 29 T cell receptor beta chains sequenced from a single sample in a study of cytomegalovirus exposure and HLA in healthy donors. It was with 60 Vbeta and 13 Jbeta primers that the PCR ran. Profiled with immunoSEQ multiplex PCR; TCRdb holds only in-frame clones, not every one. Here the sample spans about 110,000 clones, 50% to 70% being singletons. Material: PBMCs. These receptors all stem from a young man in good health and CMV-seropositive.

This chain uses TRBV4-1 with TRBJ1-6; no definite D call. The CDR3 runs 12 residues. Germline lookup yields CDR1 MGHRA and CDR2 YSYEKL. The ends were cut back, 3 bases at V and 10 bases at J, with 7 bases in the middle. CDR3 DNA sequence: TGCGCCAGCAGCCACCTACAGTCACCCCTCCACTTT. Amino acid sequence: CASSHLQSPLHF.

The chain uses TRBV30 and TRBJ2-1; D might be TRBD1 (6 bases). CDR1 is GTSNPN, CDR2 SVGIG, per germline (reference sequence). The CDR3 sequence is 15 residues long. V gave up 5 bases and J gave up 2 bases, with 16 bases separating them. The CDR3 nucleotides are TGTGCCTGGGCGACCGGAGCAGGGGCCTACAATGAGCAGTTCTTC. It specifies CAWATGAGAYNEQFF.

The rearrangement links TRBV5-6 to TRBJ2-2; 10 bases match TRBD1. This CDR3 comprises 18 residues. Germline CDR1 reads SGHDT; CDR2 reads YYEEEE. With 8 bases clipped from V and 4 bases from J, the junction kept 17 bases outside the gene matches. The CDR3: CARYTGTGELARTGELFF. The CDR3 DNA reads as TGTGCCAGGTATACCGGGACAGGGGAACTAGCGCGCACCGGGGAGCTGTTTTTT.

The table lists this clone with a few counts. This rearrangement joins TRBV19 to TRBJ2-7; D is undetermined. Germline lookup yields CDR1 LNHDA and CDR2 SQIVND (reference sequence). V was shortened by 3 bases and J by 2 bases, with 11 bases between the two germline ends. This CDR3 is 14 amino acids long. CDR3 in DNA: TGTGCCAGTAGTATCGGCGCAGGAACCTACGAGCAGTACTTC. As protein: CASSIGAGTYEQYF.

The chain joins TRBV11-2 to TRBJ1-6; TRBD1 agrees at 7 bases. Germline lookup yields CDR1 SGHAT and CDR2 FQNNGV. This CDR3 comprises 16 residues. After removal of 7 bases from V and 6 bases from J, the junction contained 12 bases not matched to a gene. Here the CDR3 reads CASTRDSSHLNSPLHF. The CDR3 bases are TGTGCCAGCACCCGGGACAGCTCCCACCTTAATTCACCCCTCCACTTT.

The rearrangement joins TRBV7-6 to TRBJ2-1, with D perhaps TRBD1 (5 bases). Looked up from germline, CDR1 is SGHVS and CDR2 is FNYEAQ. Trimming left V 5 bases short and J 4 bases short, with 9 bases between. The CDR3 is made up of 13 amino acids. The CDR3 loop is CASSRDSYNEQFF. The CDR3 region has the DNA TGTGCCAGCAGCCGCGACAGTTACAATGAGCAGTTCTTC.

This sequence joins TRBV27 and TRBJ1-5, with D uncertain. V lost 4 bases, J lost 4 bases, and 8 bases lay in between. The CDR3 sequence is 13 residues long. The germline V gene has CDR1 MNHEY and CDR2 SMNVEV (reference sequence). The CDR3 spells CASSWRPNQPQHF. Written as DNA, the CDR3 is TGTGCCAGCAGTTGGCGGCCGAATCAGCCCCAGCATTTT.

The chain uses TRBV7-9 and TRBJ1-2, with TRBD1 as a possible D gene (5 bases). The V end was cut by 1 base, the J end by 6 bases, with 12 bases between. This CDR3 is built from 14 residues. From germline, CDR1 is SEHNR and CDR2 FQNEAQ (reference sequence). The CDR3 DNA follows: TGTGCCAGCAGCTTAGACCGGGGGGTGAATGGCTACACCTTC. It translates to CASSLDRGVNGYTF.

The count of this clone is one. The CDR3 spells CASSLGTSGEQFF. CDR3 coding DNA: TGCGCCAGCAGCTTGGGGACTAGCGGCGAGCAGTTCTTC. V gene TRBV5-1 combines with J gene TRBJ2-1, with TRBD2 matching over 10 bases. This CDR3 region has 13 residues. Germline-derived CDR1 and CDR2 are SGHRS and YFSETQ. With V trimmed by 0 bases and J by 10 bases, 1 base remained unmatched.

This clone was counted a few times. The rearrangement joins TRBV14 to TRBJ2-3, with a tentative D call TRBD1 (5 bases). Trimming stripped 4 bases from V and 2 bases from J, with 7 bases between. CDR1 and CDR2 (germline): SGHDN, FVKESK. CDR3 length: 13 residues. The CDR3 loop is CASSLQATDTQYF. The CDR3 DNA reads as TGTGCCAGCAGCCTACAGGCCACAGATACGCAGTATTTT. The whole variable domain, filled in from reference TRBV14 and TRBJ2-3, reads EAGVTQFPSHSVIEKGQTVTLRCDPISGHDNLYWYRRVMGKEIKFLLHFVKESKQDESGMPNNRFLAERTGGTYSTLKVQPAELEDSGVYFCASSLQATDTQYFGPGTRLTVL.

The CDR3 protein is CASRRGGGETQYF. In nucleotides, the CDR3 is TGTGCCAGTCGGCGGGGGGGCGGGGAGACCCAGTACTTC. The chain links TRBV7-9 to TRBJ2-5, with 9 bases aligning to TRBD2. The J segment lost 5 bases and the V segment lost 9 bases, leaving 7 bases of the junction unmatched. The germline V gene encodes CDR1 SEHNR and CDR2 FQNEAQ (reference sequence). This CDR3 has 13 amino acids.

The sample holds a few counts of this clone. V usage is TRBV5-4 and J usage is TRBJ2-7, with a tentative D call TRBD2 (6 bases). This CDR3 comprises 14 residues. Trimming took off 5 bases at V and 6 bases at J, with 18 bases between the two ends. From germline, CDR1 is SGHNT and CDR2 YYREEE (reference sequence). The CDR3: CASRPAGAQGEQYF. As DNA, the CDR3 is TGTGCCAGCAGACCAGCGGGCGCCCAGGGCGAGCAGTACTTC. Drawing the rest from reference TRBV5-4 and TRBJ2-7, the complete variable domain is ETGVTQSPTHLIKTRGQQVTLRCSSQSGHNTVSWYQQALGQGPQFIFQYYREEENGRGNFPPRFSGLQFPNYSSELNVNALELDDSALYLCASRPAGAQGEQYFGPGTRLTVT.

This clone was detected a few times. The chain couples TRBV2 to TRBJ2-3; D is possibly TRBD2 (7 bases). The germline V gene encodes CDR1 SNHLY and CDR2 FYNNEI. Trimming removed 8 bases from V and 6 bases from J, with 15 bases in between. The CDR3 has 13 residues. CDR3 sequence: CASPGGPGDTQYF. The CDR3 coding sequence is TGTGCCAGCCCCGGGGGGCCTGGGGATACGCAGTATTTT. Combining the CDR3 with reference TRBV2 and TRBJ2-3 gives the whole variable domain EPEVTQTPSHQVTQMGQEVILRCVPISNHLYFYWYRQILGQKVEFLVSFYNNEISEKSEIFDDQFSVERPDGSNFTLKIRSTKLEDSAMYFCASPGGPGDTQYFGPGTRLTVL.

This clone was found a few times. The CDR3 is CASSPWASMNTEAFF. The CDR3 DNA sequence: TGTGCCAGTAGTCCCTGGGCCAGCATGAACACTGAAGCTTTCTTT. V and J are TRBV19 and TRBJ1-1; D unclear. The CDR3 is 15 residues long. From germline, CDR1 is LNHDA and CDR2 SQIVND (reference sequence). Trimming left V 5 bases short and J 0 bases short, with 13 bases between.

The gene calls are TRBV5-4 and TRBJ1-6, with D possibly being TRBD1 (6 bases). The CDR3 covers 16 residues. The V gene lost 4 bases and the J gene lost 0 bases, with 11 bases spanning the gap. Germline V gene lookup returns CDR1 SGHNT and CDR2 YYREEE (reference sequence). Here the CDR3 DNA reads TGTGCCAGCAGCACAAGGGGGAGCTCCTATAATTCACCCCTCCACTTT. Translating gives CASSTRGSSYNSPLHF.

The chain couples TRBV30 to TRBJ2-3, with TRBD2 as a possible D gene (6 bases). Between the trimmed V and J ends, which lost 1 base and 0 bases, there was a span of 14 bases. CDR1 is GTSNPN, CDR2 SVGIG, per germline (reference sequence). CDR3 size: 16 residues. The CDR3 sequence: CAWSGGGARSTDTQYF. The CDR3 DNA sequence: TGTGCCTGGAGTGGAGGAGGGGCCCGTAGCACAGATACGCAGTATTTT.

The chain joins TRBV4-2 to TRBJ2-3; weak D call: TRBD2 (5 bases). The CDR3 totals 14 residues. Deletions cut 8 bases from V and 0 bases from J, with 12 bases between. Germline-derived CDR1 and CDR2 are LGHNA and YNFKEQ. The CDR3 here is CASRRAASTDTQYF. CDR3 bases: TGTGCCAGCCGGCGGGCGGCTAGCACAGATACGCAGTATTTT.

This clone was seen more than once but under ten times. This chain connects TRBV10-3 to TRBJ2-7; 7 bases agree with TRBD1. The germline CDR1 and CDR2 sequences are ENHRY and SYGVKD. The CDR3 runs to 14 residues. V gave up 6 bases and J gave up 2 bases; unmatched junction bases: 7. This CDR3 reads CAISRTGPTYEQYF. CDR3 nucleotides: TGTGCCATCAGCAGGACAGGTCCGACCTACGAGCAGTACTTC.

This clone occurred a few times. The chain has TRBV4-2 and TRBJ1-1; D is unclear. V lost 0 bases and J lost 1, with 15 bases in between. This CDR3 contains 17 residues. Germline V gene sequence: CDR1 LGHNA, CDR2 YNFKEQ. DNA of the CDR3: TGTGCCAGCAGCCAAGATGCCCTGGGAGGGCGGAACACTGAAGCTTTCTTT. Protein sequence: CASSQDALGGRNTEAFF.

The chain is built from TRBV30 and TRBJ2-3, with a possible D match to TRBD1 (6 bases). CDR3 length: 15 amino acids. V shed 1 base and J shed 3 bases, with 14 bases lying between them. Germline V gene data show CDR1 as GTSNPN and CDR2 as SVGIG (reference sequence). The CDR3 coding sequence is TGTGCCTGGAGTGGGGGGCTGGGGGTGACAGATACGCAGTATTTT. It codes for CAWSGGLGVTDTQYF.

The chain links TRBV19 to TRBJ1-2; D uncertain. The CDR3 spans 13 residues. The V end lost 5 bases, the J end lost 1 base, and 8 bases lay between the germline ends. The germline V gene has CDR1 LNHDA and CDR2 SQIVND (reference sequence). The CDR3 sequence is CASSPPYNYGYTF. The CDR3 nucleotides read TGTGCCAGTAGTCCCCCGTATAACTATGGCTACACCTTC.

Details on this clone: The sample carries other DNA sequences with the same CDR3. The CDR3: CASSLTGGGNTIYF. CDR3 sequence (DNA): TGTGCCAGCAGCTTAACCGGGGGTGGAAACACCATATATTTT. The rearrangement uses TRBV7-2 and TRBJ1-3; possibly TRBD1 for D (5 bases). Germline assignment: CDR1 SGHTA and CDR2 FQGNSA. The CDR3 has 14 amino acids. V lost 2 bases to trimming and J lost 3 bases, with 8 bases between them. Full variable domain (remainder filled in from reference TRBV7-2 and TRBJ1-3): GAGVSQSPSNKVTEKGKDVELRCDPISGHTALYWYRQSLGQGLEFLIYFQGNSAPDKSGLPSDRFSAERTGGSVSTLTIQRTQQEDSAVYLCASSLTGGGNTIYFGEGSWLTVV.

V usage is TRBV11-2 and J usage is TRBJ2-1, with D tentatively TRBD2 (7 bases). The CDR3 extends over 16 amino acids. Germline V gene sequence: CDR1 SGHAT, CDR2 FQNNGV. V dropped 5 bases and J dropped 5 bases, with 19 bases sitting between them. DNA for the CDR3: TGTGCCAGCAGCCCATTGGGGGGGGCCACCCACAATGAGCAGTTCTTC. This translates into CASSPLGGATHNEQFF.

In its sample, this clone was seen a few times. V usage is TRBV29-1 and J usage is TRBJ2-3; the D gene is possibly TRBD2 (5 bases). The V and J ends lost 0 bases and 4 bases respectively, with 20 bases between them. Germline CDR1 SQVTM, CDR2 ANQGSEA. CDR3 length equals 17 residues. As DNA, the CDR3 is TGCAGCGTTGAAGACCTAGGGAGTTGGGCAGCAGCAGATACGCAGTATTTT. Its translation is CSVEDLGSWAAADTQYF.

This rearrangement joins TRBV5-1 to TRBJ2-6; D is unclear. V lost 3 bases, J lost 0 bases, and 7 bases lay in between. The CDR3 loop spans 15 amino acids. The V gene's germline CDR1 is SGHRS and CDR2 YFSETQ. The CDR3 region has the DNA TGCGCCAGCAGCTCACTGTTCTCTGGGGCCAACGTCCTGACTTTC. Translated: CASSSLFSGANVLTF.

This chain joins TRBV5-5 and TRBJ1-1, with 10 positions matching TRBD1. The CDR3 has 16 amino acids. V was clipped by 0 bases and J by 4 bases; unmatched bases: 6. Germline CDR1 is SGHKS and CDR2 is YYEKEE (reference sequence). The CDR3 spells CASSLAPGQGTTEAFF. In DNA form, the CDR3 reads TGTGCCAGCAGCTTGGCCCCGGGACAGGGGACCACTGAAGCTTTCTTT.

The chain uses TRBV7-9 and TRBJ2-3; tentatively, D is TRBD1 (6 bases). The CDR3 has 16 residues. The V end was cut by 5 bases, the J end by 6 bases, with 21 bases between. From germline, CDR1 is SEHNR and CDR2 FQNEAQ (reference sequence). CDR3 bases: TGTGCCAGCAGCCCAAATGAGCCCTCAGGGGCGGATACGCAGTATTTT. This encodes CASSPNEPSGADTQYF.

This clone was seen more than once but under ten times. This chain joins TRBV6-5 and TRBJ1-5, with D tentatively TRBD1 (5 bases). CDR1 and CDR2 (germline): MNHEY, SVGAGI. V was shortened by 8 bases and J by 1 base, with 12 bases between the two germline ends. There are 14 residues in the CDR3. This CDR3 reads CASEGDWSNQPQHF. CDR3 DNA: TGTGCCAGCGAAGGGGATTGGAGCAATCAGCCCCAGCATTTT.

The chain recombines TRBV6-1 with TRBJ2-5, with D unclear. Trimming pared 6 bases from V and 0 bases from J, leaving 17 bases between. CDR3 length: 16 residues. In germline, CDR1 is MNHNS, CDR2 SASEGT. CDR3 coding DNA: TGTGCCAGCAGCGAAAATATTCTTCCCTACCAAGAGACCCAGTACTTC. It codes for CASSENILPYQETQYF.